This entry features one T cell receptor beta chain sequence. Enrolled through a virtual design, the participants were between roughly 18 and 90 years of age and came from about two dozen US areas. The data derive from a study of blood T cell repertoires in COVID-19. The wider study: Specimens from acute and convalescent COVID-19 originated in the United States, Italy and Spain. PBMCs, B-cell-depleted T cells, or T cells provided the cDNA or gDNA that made up the material.

Methods used by the authors: Estimation of nucleated cell counts relied on the amplification of reference gene primers. Method: immunoSEQ multiplex PCR; TCRdb's copy keeps in-frame clones and lacks some. V and J calls and clone size follow that table, whereas D and trimming were derived from the DNA. The repertoire holds a few hundred thousand clones, with roughly 90% as singletons. This clonotype was obtained from a woman in her twenties or thirties who had recovered from COVID-19. The sequenced material came from PBMCs or T cells enriched from blood (not recorded which).

CDR3 residues: CASSNRRAGGYGYTF. CDR3 bases: TGTGCCAGCAGCAATCGCCGGGCAGGGGGCTATGGCTACACCTTC. The V call is TRBV28, the J call TRBJ1-2; 7 bases are shared with TRBD1. This CDR3 has 15 residues. Germline CDR1 reads MDHEN; CDR2 reads SYDVKM. With V trimmed by 6 bases and J by 4 bases, 11 bases remained unmatched.